The source of this TCR beta chain is a study of blood T cells in healthy people across ages. For the second PCR, which ran for about 7 to 11 cycles, a sample-barcoded 5' primer and a J-beta primer mix were used. TCRdb passed the 5' RACE reads through MiXCR, listing each CDR3 protein once. The table shows over a million distinct CDR3 sequences, with approximately 63% occurring only once. V gave up 4 bases and J gave up 4 bases; unmatched junction bases: 8. The CDR3 sequence is 15 residues long. Germline loops: CDR1 SGHTA, CDR2 FQGNSA. This chain links TRBV7-2 with TRBJ2-5; 8 positions match TRBD1. Sequenced: blood. The receptor was isolated from a man in his late teens or twenties in good health. CDR3 amino acids: CASSYGQGNIETQYF. In DNA form, the CDR3 reads TGTGCCAGCAGCTACGGACAGGGAAACATAGAGACCCAGTACTTC.